This T cell receptor (beta chain) was obtained from a study of OX40 agonist ivuxolimab in advanced cancers. Produced via immunoSEQ multiplex PCR; TCRdb's table is partial and in-frame only. The table has about 98,000 clones, about 92% seen once. This clone was seen a single time. Trimming removed 4 bases at V and 8 bases at J, with 11 bases between. CDR3 size: 11 residues. CDR1 DFQATT and CDR2 SNEGSKA come from the germline V gene (reference sequence). Material: CD4+ or CD8+ T cells sorted from blood, obtained in a trial of the OX40 agonist ivuxolimab. This sequence joins TRBV20-1 and TRBJ1-1; D is possibly TRBD1 (6 bases). This clonotype was obtained from an adult with an advanced solid tumor such as melanoma, head and neck, liver or kidney cancer. The DNA for the CDR3 is TGCAGTGCTACTCCGGGGACAGAAGCTTTCTTT. This gives the protein CSATPGTEAFF.